A single sample gave rise to the 26 T cell receptor beta chains below, sequenced in a study of blood T cell repertoires in COVID-19. Here immunoSEQ multiplex PCR was the method, and the copy in TCRdb shows in-frame clones only, minus some. Here the sample spans about 210,000 clones, around 84% being singletons. What was sequenced was peripheral blood. The receptors here all came from a woman aged 80 or over with acute or convalescent COVID-19.

This clone has just a few counts. The chain joins TRBV9 to TRBJ1-2; 7 bases are a match to TRBD1. Germline-derived CDR1 and CDR2 are SGDLS and YYNGEE. The CDR3 is 14 residues long. Losses at the gene ends were 4 bases for V and 6 bases for J; bases not matched to a gene: 9. The CDR3 nucleotides are TGTGCCAGCAGCACTCAAGACAGGGAGCATGGCTACACCTTC. It is translated as CASSTQDREHGYTF. The whole variable domain, remainder taken from reference TRBV9 and TRBJ1-2, is DSGVTQTPKHLITATGQRVTLRCSPRSGDLSVYWYQQSLDQGLQFLIQYYNGEERAKGNILERFSAQQFPDLHSELNLSSLELGDSALYFCASSTQDREHGYTFGSGTRLTVV.

The V gene is TRBV9, the J gene TRBJ2-2; 9 bases align to TRBD2. The germline V gene encodes CDR1 SGDLS and CDR2 YYNGEE. V was pared by 3 bases and J by 3 bases, with 3 bases of the junction left unmatched. There are 15 residues in the CDR3. The CDR3 nucleotides are TGTGCCAGCAGCGCCCGACTAGCGGACACCGGGGAGCTGTTTTTT. Translation gives CASSARLADTGELFF.

The chain joins TRBV15 to TRBJ2-2, with D possibly matching TRBD2 (6 bases). Germline values: CDR1 LNHNV, CDR2 YYDKDF (reference sequence). CDR3 length equals 16 residues. The V and J ends lost 0 bases and 7 bases respectively, with 15 bases between them. The CDR3 DNA reads TGTGCCACCAGCAGAGATTTGGCTAGCGTTGGCGGGGAGCTGTTTTTT. Translation gives CATSRDLASVGGELFF.

The J gene is TRBJ1-3, the V gene TRBV9; a weak D match, TRBD1 (6 bases). There are 15 residues in the CDR3. Trimming removed 2 bases at V and 4 bases at J, with 13 bases between. The germline V gene encodes CDR1 SGDLS and CDR2 YYNGEE. This chain's CDR3 is CASSVSQGPGNTIYF. Written as DNA, the CDR3 is TGTGCCAGCAGCGTCTCCCAGGGGCCGGGAAACACCATATATTTT.

V gene TRBV7-2 combines with J gene TRBJ2-3, with 11 bases identical to TRBD1. The germline gives CDR1 SGHTA, CDR2 FQGNSA. V shed 0 bases and J 6 bases; nucleotides not matched to a gene: 2. The CDR3 extends over 15 amino acids. This CDR3 reads CASSLAGTGGDTQYF. CDR3 in DNA: TGTGCCAGCAGCTTAGCTGGGACAGGGGGGGATACGCAGTATTTT.

The gene calls are TRBV6-2 or TRBV6-3 and TRBJ2-2; perhaps TRBD2 as D (6 bases). The CDR3 has 15 residues. V was pared by 2 bases and J by 5 bases, with 12 bases between. Germline loops: CDR1 MNHEY, CDR2 SVGEGT. CDR3 coding DNA: TGTGCCAGCAGTTACGGCGGGGTCGGAACCGGGGAGCTGTTTTTT. Its translation is CASSYGGVGTGELFF.

V and J are TRBV11-2 and TRBJ2-1, with D perhaps TRBD2 (6 bases). This CDR3 has 17 residues. V was clipped by 2 bases and J by 1 base, with 15 bases between them. Germline V gene lookup returns CDR1 SGHAT and CDR2 FQNNGV. The CDR3 DNA reads TGTGCCAGCAGCTTAACTCCAACCGGGAGTTCCTACAATGAGCAGTTCTTC. It codes for CASSLTPTGSSYNEQFF.

This clone appeared once. The V call is TRBV5-1, the J call TRBJ1-1; D is perhaps TRBD1 (6 bases). With 6 bases removed from V and 6 bases from J, the gap between germline ends came to 21 bases. The germline CDR1 and CDR2 sequences are SGHRS and YFSETQ. This CDR3 has 15 amino acids. The CDR3 nucleotides read TGCGCCAGCACCCGAGTTGCAGGGGCGAGGTCTGAAGCTTTCTTT. It specifies CASTRVAGARSEAFF.

This CDR3 is CASSSTSGSYGEQFF. The DNA for the CDR3 is TGTGCCAGCAGCTCAACTAGCGGGAGTTATGGTGAGCAGTTCTTC. This chain connects TRBV11-3 to TRBJ2-1; 11 positions agree with TRBD2. The CDR3 is made up of 15 amino acids. Germline trimming cut 4 bases from V and 9 bases from J; bases unmatched to any gene: 8. Germline CDR1 and CDR2: SGHNT and YENEEA.

The chain is built from TRBV18 and TRBJ1-6; no clear D gene. Between the trimmed V and J ends, which lost 2 bases and 7 bases, there was a span of 9 bases. The CDR3 runs 14 residues. Per the germline V gene, CDR1 is KGHSH and CDR2 is LQKENI. CDR3 loop: CASSPAVGNSPLHF. CDR3 DNA: TGTGCCAGCTCACCAGCGGTAGGCAATTCACCCCTCCACTTT.

This clone occurred once. The genes are TRBV9 and TRBJ1-1; TRBD1 aligns across 8 bases. The V and J ends lost 0 bases and 10 bases, in that order; junction bases with no gene match: 17. Per the germline V gene, CDR1 is SGDLS and CDR2 is YYNGEE. This CDR3 spans 17 amino acids. This CDR3 is CASSVGPRRDRSFGAFF. As DNA, the CDR3 is TGTGCCAGCAGCGTAGGACCCCGTAGGGACAGGTCTTTTGGAGCTTTCTTT.

V is TRBV7-2 and J is TRBJ1-2; no reliable D call. V was cut by 5 bases and J by 4 bases, with 11 bases left in between. Germline V CDR1 and CDR2: SGHTA, FQGNSA. This CDR3 has 13 residues. This CDR3 is CASSRVLSYGYTF. Here the CDR3 DNA reads TGTGCCAGCAGCCGGGTATTGAGCTATGGCTACACCTTC.

The chain combines TRBV6-5 with TRBJ1-1, with D perhaps matching TRBD1 (5 bases). The CDR3 has 15 amino acids. The germline V gene has CDR1 MNHEY and CDR2 SVGAGI. Between the trimmed V and J ends, which lost 4 bases and 5 bases, there was a span of 17 bases. The CDR3 sequence is CASSSIGRGRTEAFF. In DNA form, the CDR3 reads TGTGCCAGCAGTTCCATTGGTAGGGGCAGGACTGAAGCTTTCTTT.

This clone was found a few times. This chain links TRBV29-1 with TRBJ1-2; D uncertain. The germline V gene encodes CDR1 SQVTM and CDR2 ANQGSEA. The CDR3 runs to 12 residues. Trimming cost V 2 bases and J 4 bases, with 8 bases left between them. CDR3 DNA: TGCAGCGTTGAACACAGTCTCTATGGCTACACCTTC. Its translation: CSVEHSLYGYTF.

The V call is TRBV7-9, the J call TRBJ2-3; D unresolved. Per the germline V gene, CDR1 is SEHNR and CDR2 is FQNEAQ (reference sequence). V was clipped by 5 bases and J by 6 bases, with 9 bases between them. The CDR3 has 12 residues. CDR3: CASSPAPDTQYF. CDR3 sequence (DNA): TGTGCCAGCAGCCCAGCGCCCGATACGCAGTATTTT.

CDR3 DNA sequence: TGTGCCAGCAGCTTGGGGTCGGGATACACCGGGGAGCTGTTTTTT. Translation gives CASSLGSGYTGELFF. The chain recombines TRBV5-4 with TRBJ2-2; tentative D call: TRBD2 (5 bases). The CDR3 spans 15 residues. CDR1 SGHNT and CDR2 YYREEE come from the germline V gene (reference sequence). Trimming pared 0 bases from V and 3 bases from J, leaving 9 bases between.

The V call is TRBV5-8, the J call TRBJ2-7; D might be TRBD1 (5 bases). Per germline, CDR1 SGHTS and CDR2 YDEGEE. The CDR3 is 13 amino acids. V lost 1 base and J lost 6, with 11 bases in between. CDR3 region: CASSLFRASEQYF. Here the CDR3 DNA reads TGTGCCAGCAGCTTGTTCAGGGCCTCCGAGCAGTACTTC.

The chain employs TRBV18 and TRBJ1-1; D is ambiguous. Trimming removed 3 bases from V and 1 base from J, with 15 bases in between. The CDR3 is made up of 16 amino acids. Germline values: CDR1 KGHSH, CDR2 LQKENI. For the CDR3, the DNA is TGTGCCAGCTCACCTAGCCTAGACGGTTCGAACACTGAAGCTTTCTTT. Its translation is CASSPSLDGSNTEAFF.

The rearrangement uses TRBV29-1 and TRBJ2-3; weak D call: TRBD2 (6 bases). The CDR3 is 16 residues long. V lost 6 bases, J lost 1 base, and 20 bases lay in between. Germline CDR1 reads SQVTM; CDR2 reads ANQGSEA. The CDR3 coding sequence is TGCAGCGTCGACGCCTCAGGGAGGTGGGGCACAGATACGCAGTATTTT. It encodes CSVDASGRWGTDTQYF.

This sequence joins TRBV28 and TRBJ2-7; 7 bases match TRBD2. The ends lost 6 bases at V and 3 bases at J; junction bases unmatched: 14. Germline assignment: CDR1 MDHEN and CDR2 SYDVKM. The CDR3 totals 16 residues. This CDR3 is CASSGGGAGRGYEQYF. The DNA of the CDR3 is TGTGCCAGCAGCGGTGGGGGAGCGGGAAGGGGCTACGAGCAGTACTTC.

J is TRBJ2-3 and V is TRBV7-2; 7 bases agree with TRBD1. J was trimmed by 2 bases and V by 5 bases; bases with no gene match: 7. In germline, CDR1 is SGHTA, CDR2 FQGNSA. CDR3 size: 15 residues. The CDR3 region has the DNA TGTGCCAGCAGCCAACAGGGGACCCTCACAGATACGCAGTATTTT. Translated, it gives CASSQQGTLTDTQYF.

This chain uses TRBV5-1 with TRBJ2-7; possible D gene TRBD1, 5 bases. CDR1 and CDR2 (germline): SGHRS, YFSETQ. The CDR3 totals 13 residues. Trimming cost V 6 bases and J 5 bases, with 15 bases left between them. In DNA, the CDR3 is TGCGCCAGCATGAGAAGGGGTGGCGACGAGCAGTACTTC. Its translation is CASMRRGGDEQYF.

The chain carries TRBV3-1 (or the pseudogene TRBV3-2) and TRBJ1-1; TRBD1 might be the D (6 bases). Per the germline V gene, CDR1 is LGHDT and CDR2 is YNNKEL (reference sequence). The ends were cut back, 2 bases at V and 8 bases at J, with 15 bases in the middle. CDR3 length: 14 residues. CDR3 DNA sequence: TGTGCCAGCAGCCAATTGCAGGGGCGCTCAGAAGCTTTCTTT. Translated, it gives CASSQLQGRSEAFF.

This chain links TRBV27 with TRBJ2-7, with 13 bases lining up with TRBD2. This CDR3 comprises 15 residues. Per the germline V gene, CDR1 is MNHEY and CDR2 is SMNVEV (reference sequence). With 8 bases clipped from V and 3 bases from J, the junction kept 7 bases outside the gene matches. The CDR3 DNA sequence: TGTGCCAGCCTTTCCGGGACTAGCGGGATCTACGAGCAGTACTTC. Translation gives CASLSGTSGIYEQYF.

The DNA of the CDR3 is TGTGCCAGCAGACCGACAGGTTTGTCCACTGAAGCTTTCTTT. It is translated as CASRPTGLSTEAFF. The chain joins TRBV3-1 (or the pseudogene TRBV3-2) to TRBJ1-1; the D gene is possibly TRBD1 (6 bases). The CDR3 is 14 amino acids. Germline-derived CDR1 and CDR2 are LGHDT and YNNKEL (reference sequence). V lost 6 bases, J lost 4 bases, and 15 bases lay in between.

This clone was detected a few times. The chain recombines TRBV19 with TRBJ2-3, with 7 bases matching TRBD2. Germline V gene lookup returns CDR1 LNHDA and CDR2 SQIVND (reference sequence). J was trimmed by 12 bases and V by 6 bases; bases with no gene match: 9. This CDR3 comprises 12 residues. In DNA form, the CDR3 reads TGTGCCAGTAGGCCCCCGGGAGGACCCCAGTATTTT. It specifies CASRPPGGPQYF.